Each of the 29 T cell receptor beta chains below was sequenced from the same sample in a study of control samples from healthy donors and cancer patients. Sequencing was performed with immunoSEQ multiplex PCR; in TCRdb, only in-frame clones are kept and a portion is missing. There are 150,000 or so clones in the sample; about 90% occur only once, and about 1.9% lies in the top ten. The sample was blood. Receptors originate from a woman between 45 and 60 years old in good health.

The rearrangement links TRBV27 to TRBJ2-5, with 10 bases lining up with TRBD2. Germline V gene data show CDR1 as MNHEY and CDR2 as SMNVEV (reference sequence). This CDR3 contains 15 residues. V shed 5 bases and J 2 bases; nucleotides not matched to a gene: 5. The CDR3 nucleotides are TGTGCCAGCAGTCGTAGCGGGAGGTCGCAAGAGACCCAGTACTTC. Its protein product is CASSRSGRSQETQYF.

The chain joins TRBV4-2 to TRBJ1-1, with D possibly matching TRBD1 (5 bases). The germline CDR1 and CDR2 sequences are LGHNA and YNFKEQ. V lost 0 bases, J lost 5 bases, and 13 bases lay in between. The CDR3 is made up of 15 amino acids. The CDR3 sequence: CASSQDSGSMTEAFF. DNA of the CDR3: TGTGCCAGCAGCCAAGATTCAGGGTCGATGACTGAAGCTTTCTTT.

The chain has TRBV28 and TRBJ2-3; D is ambiguous. Deletions cut 3 bases from V and 3 bases from J, with 13 bases between. The CDR3 totals 15 residues. Germline CDR1 and CDR2: MDHEN and SYDVKM. CDR3: CASSFKGPMTDTQYF. CDR3 DNA sequence: TGTGCCAGCAGTTTTAAGGGCCCTATGACAGATACGCAGTATTTT.

Concerning this clone: Other DNA sequences from this sample encode an identical CDR3 as well. The chain has TRBV19 and TRBJ2-7; D gene unclear. CDR1 LNHDA and CDR2 SQIVND come from the germline V gene (reference sequence). CDR3 length equals 13 residues. V lost 4 bases and J 1 base, leaving 8 bases between the germline ends. CDR3 residues: CASSTGRSYEQYF. Written as DNA, the CDR3 is TGTGCCAGTAGTACTGGCAGGTCCTACGAGCAGTACTTC.

The chain recombines TRBV6-1 with TRBJ1-3; maybe TRBD1 (6 bases). Deletions cut 0 bases from V and 4 bases from J, with 10 bases between. The CDR3 has 15 amino acids. Looked up from germline, CDR1 is MNHNS and CDR2 is SASEGT. The CDR3 spells CASSEANRVGNTIYF. The CDR3 DNA sequence: TGTGCCAGCAGTGAAGCCAACAGGGTCGGAAACACCATATATTTT.

V usage is TRBV6-1 and J usage is TRBJ1-5; D is perhaps TRBD1 (6 bases). The V gene lost 3 bases and the J gene lost 5 bases, with 14 bases spanning the gap. Germline V gene sequence: CDR1 MNHNS, CDR2 SASEGT. This CDR3 is 15 amino acids long. In nucleotides, the CDR3 is TGTGCCAGCAGTGACGCGACAGGAGGCTATCAGCCCCAGCATTTT. It is translated as CASSDATGGYQPQHF.

The DNA for the CDR3 is TGTGCCAGCAGGGTCAGGGCGGATGGCAATCAGCCCCAGCATTTT. Its protein is CASRVRADGNQPQHF. The chain carries TRBV6-5 and TRBJ1-5, with D perhaps TRBD1 (5 bases). The CDR3 is 15 residues long. CDR1 is MNHEY and CDR2 is SVGAGI in the germline V gene. V gave up 6 bases and J gave up 2 bases, with 14 bases separating them.

Comments on this clone: The identical CDR3 is also encoded by other nucleotide sequences in the sample. This chain links TRBV30 with TRBJ1-1; D gene unclear. The germline V gene encodes CDR1 GTSNPN and CDR2 SVGIG (reference sequence). CDR3 length equals 13 residues. V lost 8 bases to trimming and J lost 1 base, with 14 bases between them. CDR3 region: CAQTFYPNTEAFF. The CDR3 nucleotides are TGTGCCCAAACCTTCTACCCGAACACTGAAGCTTTCTTT.

The rearrangement uses TRBV5-6 and TRBJ1-4; 9 nucleotides agree with TRBD1. V shed 3 bases and J 3 bases; nucleotides not matched to a gene: 6. Germline-derived CDR1 and CDR2 are SGHDT and YYEEEE. This CDR3 has 16 amino acids. CDR3 nucleotide sequence: TGTGCCAGCAGCTCGATACAGGGGGCGTCTAATGAAAAACTGTTTTTT. Its translation: CASSSIQGASNEKLFF.

This chain connects TRBV4-1 to TRBJ2-2; D might be TRBD1 (5 bases). This CDR3 spans 17 amino acids. Germline CDR1 MGHRA, CDR2 YSYEKL. The V and J ends lost 4 bases and 1 base respectively, with 16 bases between them. The CDR3 sequence: CASSRKASDMNTGELFF. The CDR3 nucleotides read TGCGCCAGCAGCCGAAAGGCGTCGGACATGAACACCGGGGAGCTGTTTTTT.

The chain carries TRBV6-1 and TRBJ2-7, with 7 bases matching TRBD1. CDR3 size: 14 residues. Germline V gene sequence: CDR1 MNHNS, CDR2 SASEGT. The V segment lost 1 base and the J segment 6 bases; nucleotides outside the gene matches: 6. CDR3 protein: CASSEEGAGLEQYF. For the CDR3, the DNA is TGTGCCAGCAGTGAAGAGGGGGCGGGCCTCGAGCAGTACTTC.

The rearrangement joins TRBV10-3 to TRBJ2-5; maybe TRBD2 (6 bases). This CDR3 contains 16 residues. Germline V CDR1 and CDR2: ENHRY, SYGVKD. Between the trimmed V and J ends, which lost 6 bases and 0 bases, there was a span of 17 bases. The CDR3 DNA reads TGTGCCATCAGAAGCCGGAGGGACGGGGACCAAGAGACCCAGTACTTC. Protein: CAIRSRRDGDQETQYF.

This clone was seen once. The chain joins TRBV25-1 to TRBJ1-1, with 8 bases matching TRBD1. Germline V gene lookup returns CDR1 MGHDK and CDR2 SYGVNS. This CDR3 spans 13 amino acids. The V gene end was trimmed by 6 bases and the J gene end by 3 bases; junction bases not matched to a gene: 3. DNA for the CDR3: TGTGCCAGCAGGGACAGGGTGTACACTGAAGCTTTCTTT. It translates to CASRDRVYTEAFF.

The chain combines TRBV18 with TRBJ1-3; TRBD1 is a possible D gene (6 bases). Germline lookup yields CDR1 KGHSH and CDR2 LQKENI. There are 16 residues in the CDR3. The V end lost 5 bases, the J end lost 0 bases, and 14 bases lay between the germline ends. The CDR3 spells CASSRPGASSGNTIYF. The CDR3 nucleotides are TGTGCCAGCTCAAGGCCGGGGGCCTCCTCTGGAAACACCATATATTTT.

This chain connects TRBV2 to TRBJ1-1; the match to TRBD1 covers 11 bases. Germline V gene lookup returns CDR1 SNHLY and CDR2 FYNNEI. CDR3 size: 14 residues. V dropped 7 bases and J dropped 5; count of bases not matched to a gene: 6. Here the CDR3 DNA reads TGTGCCAGCATACCGGGACAGGGGGGTACTGAAGCTTTCTTT. It specifies CASIPGQGGTEAFF.

The rearrangement uses TRBV19 and TRBJ1-2, with TRBD1 matching over 9 bases. The V gene's germline CDR1 is LNHDA and CDR2 SQIVND (reference sequence). The CDR3 runs 16 residues. The V segment lost 8 bases and the J segment 1 base; nucleotides outside the gene matches: 11. CDR3 loop: CASDEVGTGRNYGYTF. In DNA form, the CDR3 reads TGTGCCAGTGACGAAGTGGGGACAGGGCGTAACTATGGCTACACCTTC.

The chain uses TRBV24-1 and TRBJ2-5; 7 bases fit TRBD2. The length of the CDR3 is 15 residues. Germline V gene data show CDR1 as KGHDR and CDR2 as SFDVKD. The V gene end was trimmed by 2 bases and the J gene end by 7 bases; junction bases not matched to a gene: 9. CDR3: CATSDSRTSSVTQYF. Here the CDR3 DNA reads TGTGCCACCAGTGATTCCCGGACTAGTTCGGTGACCCAGTACTTC.

The gene calls are TRBV20-1 and TRBJ2-7; D is undetermined. The CDR3 extends over 11 amino acids. Per the germline V gene, CDR1 is DFQATT and CDR2 is SNEGSKA (reference sequence). The V and J ends lost 0 bases and 7 bases respectively, with 7 bases between them. CDR3 in DNA: TGCAGTGCTAGAGATTTGCGGGAGCAGTACTTC. Protein: CSARDLREQYF.

In this sample, this clone turned up a few times. The CDR3 loop is CASTKDSYEQYF. CDR3 DNA sequence: TGTGCCAGCACCAAGGACTCCTACGAGCAGTACTTC. The rearrangement links TRBV6-5 to TRBJ2-7; D is unresolved. V gave up 7 bases and J gave up 0 bases, with 7 bases separating them. CDR1 MNHEY and CDR2 SVGAGI come from the germline V gene. The CDR3 sequence is 12 residues long.

V usage is TRBV5-1 and J usage is TRBJ2-1; 12 bases are shared with TRBD2. CDR3 length: 16 amino acids. J lost 8 bases, V lost 1 base, and 7 bases had no gene match. CDR1 is SGHRS and CDR2 is YFSETQ in the germline V gene. CDR3 protein: CASSLSRLAGVDEQFF. In DNA form, the CDR3 reads TGCGCCAGCAGCTTGAGTCGACTAGCGGGAGTTGATGAGCAGTTCTTC.

This clone was counted once. V usage is TRBV6-6 and J usage is TRBJ1-4, with D unresolved. V was shortened by 7 bases and J by 3 bases, with 12 bases between the two germline ends. This CDR3 has 14 amino acids. Germline V gives CDR1 MNHNY, CDR2 SVGAGI (reference sequence). The CDR3 here is CASMGAEANEKLFF. In DNA, the CDR3 is TGTGCCAGCATGGGAGCAGAGGCTAATGAAAAACTGTTTTTT.

The V call is TRBV19, the J call TRBJ2-5; TRBD1 agrees at 9 bases. CDR3 length: 14 amino acids. The junction had 3 bases not matched to a gene; V was cut back by 3 bases and J by 4 bases. Germline CDR1 LNHDA, CDR2 SQIVND (reference sequence). The CDR3 DNA reads TGTGCCAGTAGTATGAGGACAGGGGCAGAGACCCAGTACTTC. Translating gives CASSMRTGAETQYF.

This chain joins TRBV10-3 and TRBJ1-1; 9 bases agree with TRBD1. The CDR3 sequence is 15 residues long. V lost 6 bases and J lost 5; bases outside the gene matches: 10. Germline V CDR1 and CDR2: ENHRY, SYGVKD. The CDR3 DNA reads TGTGCCATCAGGGGACAGGGTCAGTTCGGGACTGAAGCTTTCTTT. This translates into CAIRGQGQFGTEAFF.

The genes are TRBV28 and TRBJ2-1, with TRBD2 identical over 10 bases. CDR1 MDHEN and CDR2 SYDVKM come from the germline V gene. CDR3 length: 14 residues. J lost 5 bases, V lost 10 bases, and 8 bases had no gene match. Here the CDR3 DNA reads TGTGCCACCAAGGTTACTAGCGGGAACAATGAGCAGTTCTTC. Translation: CATKVTSGNNEQFF.

The chain couples TRBV6-1 to TRBJ2-3; D may be TRBD1 (6 bases). CDR3 length: 14 residues. Per the germline V gene, CDR1 is MNHNS and CDR2 is SASEGT. The V and J ends lost 0 bases and 4 bases respectively, with 8 bases between them. The CDR3 here is CASSEAGHPDTQYF. As DNA, the CDR3 is TGTGCCAGCAGTGAAGCGGGACACCCAGATACGCAGTATTTT.

The chain is built from TRBV11-2 and TRBJ2-1; a possible D gene is TRBD1 (6 bases). V lost 10 bases, J lost 5 bases, and 18 bases lay in between. Germline-derived CDR1 and CDR2 are SGHAT and FQNNGV. The CDR3 extends over 14 amino acids. CDR3 sequence: CATPQEAGDNEQFF. The CDR3 nucleotides read TGTGCCACCCCCCAAGAGGCAGGGGACAATGAGCAGTTCTTC.

The CDR3 sequence: CASSFFGLRTLGSMNTEAFF. CDR3 sequence (DNA): TGTGCCAGCAGTTTTTTTGGCCTGAGGACCTTGGGGTCAATGAACACTGAAGCTTTCTTT. V is TRBV28 and J is TRBJ1-1, with D hard to call. Germline V gene sequence: CDR1 MDHEN, CDR2 SYDVKM. This CDR3 region has 20 residues. With 3 bases removed from V and 0 bases from J, the gap between germline ends came to 26 bases.

The J gene is TRBJ2-3, the V gene TRBV6-5; no reliable D call. With 4 bases removed from V and 2 bases from J, the gap between germline ends came to 7 bases. This CDR3 is built from 13 residues. From germline, CDR1 is MNHEY and CDR2 SVGAGI. The DNA for the CDR3 is TGTGCCAGCAGTTTCCCGAACACAGATACGCAGTATTTT. Encoded protein: CASSFPNTDTQYF.

V usage is TRBV30 and J usage is TRBJ1-2, with 7 bases matching TRBD1. V lost 3 bases to trimming and J lost 8 bases; unmatched junction nucleotides: 24. Germline CDR1 is GTSNPN and CDR2 is SVGIG (reference sequence). CDR3 length: 18 residues. The CDR3: CAWRASPSPSTGQGGYTF. CDR3 nucleotide sequence: TGTGCCTGGAGGGCTAGTCCCTCGCCCTCGACAGGGCAGGGCGGCTACACCTTC.